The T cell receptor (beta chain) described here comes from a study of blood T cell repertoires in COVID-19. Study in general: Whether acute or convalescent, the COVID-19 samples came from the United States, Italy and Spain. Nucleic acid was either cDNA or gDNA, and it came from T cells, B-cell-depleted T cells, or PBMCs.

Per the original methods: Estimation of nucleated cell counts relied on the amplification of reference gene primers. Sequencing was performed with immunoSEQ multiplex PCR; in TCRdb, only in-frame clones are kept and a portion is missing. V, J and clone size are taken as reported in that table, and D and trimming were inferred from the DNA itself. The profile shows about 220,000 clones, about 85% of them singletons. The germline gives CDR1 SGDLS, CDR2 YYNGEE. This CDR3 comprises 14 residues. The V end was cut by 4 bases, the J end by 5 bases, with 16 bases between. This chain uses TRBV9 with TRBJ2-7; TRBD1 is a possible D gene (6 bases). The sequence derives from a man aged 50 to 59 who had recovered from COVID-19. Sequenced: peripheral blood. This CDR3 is CASSSTGHRDEQYF. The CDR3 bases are TGTGCCAGCAGCTCCACGGGACATCGGGACGAGCAGTACTTC.